Included here is one T cell receptor (beta chain) sequence, with context. Its antigen is undetermined. Sequencing used immunoSEQ multiplex PCR; TCRdb keeps in-frame clones, though not all of them. Among about 81,000 clones listed, approximately 94% were seen once. The data are from a study of OX40 agonist ivuxolimab in advanced cancers. Findings and caveats of the study: Low normalized clonal expansion also occurred in some nonresponding patients.

The CDR3 spans 13 residues. Germline V gives CDR1 LNHDA, CDR2 SQIVND (reference sequence). The sample here was CD4+ or CD8+ T cells sorted from blood, taken in a trial of the OX40 agonist ivuxolimab. This TCR derives from an adult with an advanced solid tumor such as melanoma, head and neck, liver or kidney cancer. The chain uses TRBV19 and TRBJ2-5, with 7 positions matching TRBD1. TRBJ2-7 matches the DNA end more closely, so the J call is doubtful. Here the CDR3 reads CASSAGDSYEQYF. The CDR3, as DNA: TGTGCCAGTAGTGCTGGGGACAGCTACGAGCAGTACTTC.